This T cell receptor (beta chain) was documented in a study of T cell responses to AZD1222 COVID-19 vaccine. Whole-study results and caveats: CD4 TCRs linked to vaccination spanned spike, dominating at 160-218 and 743-854. Clonal diversity may have been underestimated in mostly white British donors.

This CDR3 contains 17 residues. The ends lost 3 bases at V and 0 bases at J; junction bases unmatched: 10. Per germline, CDR1 MNHEY and CDR2 SVGEGT. Turning to this clone: The target antigen is unknown.

Assay used: immunoSEQ multiplex PCR; TCRdb lists only in-frame clones, some missing. The table has around 54,000 clones, around 88% seen once. The receptor comes from an adult who received the AZD1222 COVID-19 vaccine. The sample consisted of peripheral blood, taken 28 days after the second AZD1222 dose. The rearrangement joins TRBV6-2 or TRBV6-3 to TRBJ2-7; 8 positions agree with TRBD1. CDR3 sequence reads: CASSYESRQGSSYEQYF. In nucleotides, the CDR3 is TGTGCCAGCAGTTATGAGAGTAGACAGGGGAGCTCCTACGAGCAGTACTTC.